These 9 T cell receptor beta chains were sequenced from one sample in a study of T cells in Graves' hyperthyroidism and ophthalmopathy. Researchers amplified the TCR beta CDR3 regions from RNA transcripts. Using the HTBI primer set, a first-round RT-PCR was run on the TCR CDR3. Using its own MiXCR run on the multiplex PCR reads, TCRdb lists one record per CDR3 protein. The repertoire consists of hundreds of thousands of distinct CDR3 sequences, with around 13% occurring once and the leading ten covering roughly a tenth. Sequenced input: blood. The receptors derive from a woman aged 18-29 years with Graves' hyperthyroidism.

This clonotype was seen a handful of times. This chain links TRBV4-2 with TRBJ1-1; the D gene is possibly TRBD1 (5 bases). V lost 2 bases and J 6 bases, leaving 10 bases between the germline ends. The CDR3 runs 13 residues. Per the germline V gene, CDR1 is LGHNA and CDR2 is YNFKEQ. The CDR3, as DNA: TGTGCCAGCAGCCAATTAGGGGAGTCTGAAGCTTTCTTT. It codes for CASSQLGESEAFF.

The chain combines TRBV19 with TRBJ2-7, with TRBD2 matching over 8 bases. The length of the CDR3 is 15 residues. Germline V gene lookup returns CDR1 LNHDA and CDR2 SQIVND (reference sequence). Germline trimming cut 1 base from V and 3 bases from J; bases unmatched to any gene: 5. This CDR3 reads CASSIGSGGFYEQYF. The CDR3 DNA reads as TGTGCCAGTAGTATAGGGAGCGGGGGCTTCTACGAGCAGTACTTC. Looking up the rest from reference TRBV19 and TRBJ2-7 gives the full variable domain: DGGITQSPKYLFRKEGQNVTLSCEQNLNHDAMYWYRQDPGQGLRLIYYSQIVNDFQKGDIAEGYSVSREKKESFPLTVTSAQKNPTAFYLCASSIGSGGFYEQYFGPGTRLTVT.

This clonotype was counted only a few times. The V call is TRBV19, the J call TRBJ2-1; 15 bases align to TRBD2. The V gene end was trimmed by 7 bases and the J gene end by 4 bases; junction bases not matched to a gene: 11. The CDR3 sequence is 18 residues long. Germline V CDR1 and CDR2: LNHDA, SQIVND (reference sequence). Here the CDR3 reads CASIPGLAGGPEYNEQFF. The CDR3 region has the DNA TGTGCCAGTATCCCAGGACTAGCGGGAGGGCCGGAATACAATGAGCAGTTCTTC.

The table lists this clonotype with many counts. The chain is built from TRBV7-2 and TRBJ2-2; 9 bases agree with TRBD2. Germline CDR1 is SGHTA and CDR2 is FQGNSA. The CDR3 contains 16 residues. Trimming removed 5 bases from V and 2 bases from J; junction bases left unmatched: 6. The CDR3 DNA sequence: TGTGCCAGCAGCCCGCTAGCGGGATATAACACCGGGGAGCTGTTTTTT. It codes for CASSPLAGYNTGELFF.

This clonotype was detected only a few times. The CDR3 loop is CASSLIGQPYNEQFF. The CDR3 nucleotides are TGCGCCAGCAGCTTGATTGGACAGCCCTACAATGAGCAGTTCTTC. The chain uses TRBV5-1 and TRBJ2-1, with D possibly matching TRBD1 (6 bases). There are 15 residues in the CDR3. Germline CDR1 is SGHRS and CDR2 is YFSETQ. Trimming took 1 base from V and 2 from J, leaving 10 bases between them.

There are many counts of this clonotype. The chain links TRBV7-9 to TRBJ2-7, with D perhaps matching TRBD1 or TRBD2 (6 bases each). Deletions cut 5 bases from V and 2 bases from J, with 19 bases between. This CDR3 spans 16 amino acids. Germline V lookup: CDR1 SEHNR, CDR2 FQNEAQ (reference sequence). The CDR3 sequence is CASSVTSAGHPYEQYF. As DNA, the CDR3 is TGTGCCAGCAGCGTAACCTCCGCGGGACATCCCTACGAGCAGTACTTC.

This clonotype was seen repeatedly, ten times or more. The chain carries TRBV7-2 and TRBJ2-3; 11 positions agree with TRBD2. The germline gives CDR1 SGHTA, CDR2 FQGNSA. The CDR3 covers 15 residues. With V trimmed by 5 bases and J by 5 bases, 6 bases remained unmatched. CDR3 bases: TGTGCCAGCAGCGGTAGCGGGAGGGGGGTAGATACGCAGTATTTT. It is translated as CASSGSGRGVDTQYF.

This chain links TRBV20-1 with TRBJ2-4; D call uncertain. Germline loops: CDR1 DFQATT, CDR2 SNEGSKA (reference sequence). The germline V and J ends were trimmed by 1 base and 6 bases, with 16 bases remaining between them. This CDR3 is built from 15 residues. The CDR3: CSARGEPPPPNIQYF. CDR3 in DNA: TGCAGTGCTAGAGGTGAACCCCCTCCACCAAACATTCAGTACTTC.

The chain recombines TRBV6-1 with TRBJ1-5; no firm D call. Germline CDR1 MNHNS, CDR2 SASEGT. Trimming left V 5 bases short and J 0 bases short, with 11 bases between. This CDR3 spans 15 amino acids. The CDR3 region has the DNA TGTGCCAGCAGTCTGAAATTTAATAGCAATCAGCCCCAGCATTTT. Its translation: CASSLKFNSNQPQHF.